This passage covers 31 T cell receptor beta chains from one sample sequenced in a study of shared clonotypes between healthy human individuals (dated by TCRdb to 2018 to 2020). Library preparation used the immunoSEQ multiplex PCR assay. This is the immuneACCESS table as TCRdb keeps it, with only in-frame sequences that have V and J called. A part of the clones is gone; compared with another copy, unresolved V genes explain less than half, and the rest is unexplained. Recorded for this sample are a few million clones; over 85% of them occurred a single time. The top ten hold roughly 0.36% of the sample. Sequencing was performed on naive CD4+ T cells from PBMCs. The cell subset or site label here, explained by the study, means: CD45RA+ positively selected. These receptors came from a man aged 18 to 29 in good health. Some clones in this sample may be carry-over from other donors' samples.

This clone was picked up one time. The V and J genes are TRBV30 and TRBJ2-3; 7 bases match TRBD2. The CDR3 covers 14 residues. Germline-derived CDR1 and CDR2 are GTSNPN and SVGIG (reference sequence). Germline trimming cut 8 bases from V and 3 bases from J; bases unmatched to any gene: 11. CDR3 residues: CAGTLRGGTDTQYF. The CDR3, as DNA: TGTGCCGGGACCTTGAGGGGAGGGACAGATACGCAGTATTTT.

This chain links TRBV6-1 with TRBJ1-1; 7 nucleotides line up with TRBD1. The CDR3 has 14 residues. V lost 6 bases, J lost 0 bases, and 4 bases stayed unmatched. Germline values: CDR1 MNHNS, CDR2 SASEGT. This chain's CDR3 is CASRTGDLNTEAFF. The CDR3 coding sequence is TGTGCCAGCAGAACAGGGGACTTGAACACTGAAGCTTTCTTT.

The rearrangement links TRBV5-1 to TRBJ1-5; D might be TRBD1 (6 bases). Per germline, CDR1 SGHRS and CDR2 YFSETQ. The CDR3 extends over 14 amino acids. V lost 4 bases and J lost 2, with 10 bases in between. The DNA of the CDR3 is TGCGCCAGCAGCACACAGGGCGGCAATCAGCCCCAGCATTTT. Protein: CASSTQGGNQPQHF.

The chain has TRBV7-8 and TRBJ1-4, with no clear D. From germline, CDR1 is SGHVS and CDR2 FQNEAQ. V was pared by 1 base and J by 7 bases, with 10 bases between. The CDR3 runs to 14 residues. CDR3 DNA sequence: TGTGCCAGCAGCTTAGGCAGTGTTCGTGAAAAACTGTTTTTT. It specifies CASSLGSVREKLFF.

The chain recombines TRBV5-4 with TRBJ1-3, with no clear D. Germline values: CDR1 SGHNT, CDR2 YYREEE (reference sequence). With 5 bases removed from V and 0 bases from J, the gap between germline ends came to 12 bases. CDR3 size: 15 residues. The CDR3 coding sequence is TGTGCCAGCAGTTCGGGGTGGGACTCTGGAAACACCATATATTTT. Translating it yields CASSSGWDSGNTIYF.

The chain is built from TRBV28 and TRBJ2-7, with 9 bases that match TRBD1. The CDR3 consists of 19 residues. The germline V gene encodes CDR1 MDHEN and CDR2 SYDVKM. Trimming took 3 bases from V and 0 from J; bases not matched to a gene: 15. CDR3 in DNA: TGTGCCAGCAGTTTTGGCGGGACAGGGTTCCCTTCTTTCTCCTACGAGCAGTACTTC. Translation: CASSFGGTGFPSFSYEQYF.

The chain joins TRBV6-1 to TRBJ2-5, with D possibly matching TRBD2 (5 bases). CDR3 length equals 15 residues. Trimming left V 6 bases short and J 1 base short, with 15 bases between. Germline V lookup: CDR1 MNHNS, CDR2 SASEGT. CDR3 sequence reads: CASRRVRAIQETQYF. CDR3 DNA: TGTGCCAGCAGGAGGGTCCGGGCTATCCAAGAGACCCAGTACTTC.

The V and J genes are TRBV18 and TRBJ2-7, with no clear D. CDR1 is KGHSH and CDR2 is LQKENI in the germline V gene. The CDR3 consists of 14 residues. Trimming pared 3 bases from V and 3 bases from J, leaving 12 bases between. The CDR3 loop is CASSPGSRYYEQYF. CDR3 sequence (DNA): TGTGCCAGCTCACCGGGTTCCCGTTACTACGAGCAGTACTTC.

The chain uses TRBV5-1 and TRBJ2-3, with 8 bases fitting TRBD2. CDR3 size: 19 residues. Germline CDR1 is SGHRS and CDR2 is YFSETQ. Germline trimming cut 4 bases from V and 1 base from J; bases unmatched to any gene: 17. The CDR3 DNA reads TGCGCCAGCAGCCTAACTCAGTCCGGGACTAGACTTGGCACAGATACGCAGTATTTT. It yields the protein CASSLTQSGTRLGTDTQYF.

The chain has TRBV7-3 and TRBJ1-1; TRBD1 agrees at 7 bases. CDR3 size: 14 residues. Germline V gene sequence: CDR1 SGHTA, CDR2 FQGTGA. The junction had 4 bases not matched to a gene; V was cut back by 5 bases and J by 1 base. The CDR3 is CASSKGQSNTEAFF. The CDR3 bases are TGTGCCAGCAGCAAGGGACAGTCGAACACTGAAGCTTTCTTT.

This chain links TRBV28 with TRBJ2-5; possible D gene TRBD1, 5 bases. The CDR3 totals 13 residues. Trimming took off 5 bases at V and 5 bases at J, with 12 bases between the two ends. The V gene's germline CDR1 is MDHEN and CDR2 SYDVKM. CDR3: CASSPLGQETQYF. The CDR3 nucleotides read TGTGCCAGCAGTCCCTTGGGGCAGGAGACCCAGTACTTC. The full variable domain, its missing parts supplied by reference TRBV28 and TRBJ2-5, is DVKVTQSSRYLVKRTGEKVFLECVQDMDHENMFWYRQDPGLGLRLIYFSYDVKMKEKGDIPEGYSVSREKKERFSLILESASTNQTSMYLCASSPLGQETQYFGPGTRLLVL.

Regarding this clone: The same CDR3 is also encoded by other DNA sequences in this sample. The chain carries TRBV7-3 and TRBJ2-7, with TRBD1 matching over 11 bases. CDR3 length: 14 amino acids. V trimming: 4 bases; J trimming: 6 bases; junction bases outside the gene matches: 5. Germline lookup yields CDR1 SGHTA and CDR2 FQGTGA. The CDR3 loop reads CASSSGTGGSEQYF. The CDR3 DNA reads as TGTGCCAGCAGCTCTGGGACAGGGGGGAGCGAGCAGTACTTC. Full variable domain (outside the CDR3, taken from reference TRBV7-3 and TRBJ2-7): GAGVSQTPSNKVTEKGKYVELRCDPISGHTALYWYRQSLGQGPEFLIYFQGTGAADDSGLPNDRFFAVRPEGSVSTLKIQRTERGDSAVYLCASSSGTGGSEQYFGPGTRLTVT.

This chain links TRBV29-1 with TRBJ2-7; perhaps TRBD1 as D (5 bases). The germline CDR1 and CDR2 sequences are SQVTM and ANQGSEA. CDR3 length equals 14 residues. V lost 1 base and J lost 2, with 12 bases in between. CDR3 DNA: TGCAGCGTTGAAGGGACACCAAACCCCTACGAGCAGTACTTC. Translation gives CSVEGTPNPYEQYF.

Notes on this clone: Mismatch with germline at one junction end may stem from a read error. This chain uses TRBV10-3 with TRBJ2-2, with a tentative D call TRBD1 (6 bases). Germline CDR1 ENHRY, CDR2 SYGVKD. CDR3 length equals 17 residues. CDR3 sequence (DNA): TGTGCCATCAGTGCATTCGGGGACACCGAGAACGCCGGGGAGCTGTTTTTT. It translates to CAISAFGDTENAGELFF.

The rearrangement uses TRBV15 and TRBJ2-1; 8 nucleotides line up with TRBD2. CDR3 length: 18 residues. Germline values: CDR1 LNHNV, CDR2 YYDKDF (reference sequence). J gave up 7 bases and V 0 bases, and 14 bases lay outside the gene matches. This CDR3 is CATSRDLSGRSFTNEQFF. CDR3 DNA sequence: TGTGCCACCAGCAGAGATTTGAGCGGGAGATCTTTTACAAATGAGCAGTTCTTC.

The V call is TRBV18, the J call TRBJ2-7; D is perhaps TRBD2 (5 bases). V lost 4 bases to trimming and J lost 7 bases, with 17 bases between them. In germline, CDR1 is KGHSH, CDR2 LQKENI. The CDR3 contains 14 residues. The CDR3 sequence: CASSRSRAEEEQYF. DNA of the CDR3: TGTGCCAGCTCACGGTCGCGGGCAGAGGAAGAGCAGTACTTC. Based on the CDR3 plus reference TRBV18 and TRBJ2-7, the full variable domain is NAGVMQNPRHLVRRRGQEARLRCSPMKGHSHVYWYRQLPEEGLKFMVYLQKENIIDESGMPKERFSAEFPKEGPSILRIQQVVRGDSAAYFCASSRSRAEEEQYFGPGTRLTVT.

There are a few counts of this clone. The chain employs TRBV5-6 and TRBJ2-7; 7 nucleotides match TRBD2. This CDR3 spans 14 amino acids. CDR1 SGHDT and CDR2 YYEEEE come from the germline V gene. The ends lost 4 bases at V and 0 bases at J; junction bases unmatched: 4. The CDR3 here is CASSGRDYSYEQYF. As DNA, the CDR3 is TGTGCCAGCAGCGGTAGGGACTACTCCTACGAGCAGTACTTC.

J is TRBJ2-2 and V is TRBV9; no reliable D call. Germline assignment: CDR1 SGDLS and CDR2 YYNGEE. V shed 0 bases and J shed 6 bases, with 3 bases lying between them. There are 12 residues in the CDR3. CDR3 DNA sequence: TGTGCCAGCAGCGTAGCCGCCGGGGAGCTGTTTTTT. Translation: CASSVAAGELFF.

V gene TRBV4-2 combines with J gene TRBJ1-2; D uncertain. This CDR3 region has 17 residues. Looked up from germline, CDR1 is LGHNA and CDR2 is YNFKEQ. The V end was cut by 0 bases, the J end by 7 bases, with 21 bases between. The DNA of the CDR3 is TGTGCCAGCAGCCAAGAGGGAGGATGGAGGGTCGTCGGTGGCTACACCTTC. Its translation is CASSQEGGWRVVGGYTF.

The chain couples TRBV5-5 to TRBJ2-7; D remains unclear. The ends were cut back, 5 bases at V and 3 bases at J, with 18 bases in the middle. The CDR3 consists of 15 residues. Germline-derived CDR1 and CDR2 are SGHKS and YYEKEE (reference sequence). This CDR3 reads CASRGQQQVDYEQYF. CDR3 nucleotide sequence: TGTGCCAGCAGAGGCCAGCAGCAGGTGGACTACGAGCAGTACTTC.

The chain links TRBV14 to TRBJ2-3; 13 bases agree with TRBD2. The CDR3 runs to 15 residues. Trimming removed 4 bases from V and 3 bases from J; junction bases left unmatched: 1. In germline, CDR1 is SGHDN, CDR2 FVKESK. The DNA of the CDR3 is TGTGCCAGCAGCCGACTAGCGGGAGGTACAGATACGCAGTATTTT. It specifies CASSRLAGGTDTQYF.

V usage is TRBV15 and J usage is TRBJ1-2; D unresolved. The CDR3 runs 13 residues. From germline, CDR1 is LNHNV and CDR2 YYDKDF (reference sequence). V shed 3 bases and J shed 4 bases, with 9 bases lying between them. CDR3 nucleotide sequence: TGTGCCACCAGCAGCTTTGGGCCCTATGGCTACACCTTC. Translating it yields CATSSFGPYGYTF.

The J gene is TRBJ2-2, the V gene TRBV6-5; possible D gene TRBD1, 6 bases. CDR1 and CDR2 from the germline V gene are MNHEY and SVGAGI. The CDR3 consists of 13 residues. Trimming left V 9 bases short and J 1 base short, with 9 bases between. CDR3 DNA sequence: TGTGCCAGTTGGGACATGAACACCGGGGAGCTGTTTTTT. Protein product: CASWDMNTGELFF.

This clone was recorded once. The chain has TRBV27 and TRBJ2-3, with a possible D match to TRBD1 (6 bases). Trimming stripped 8 bases from V and 2 bases from J, with 14 bases between. Germline V gene lookup returns CDR1 MNHEY and CDR2 SMNVEV (reference sequence). CDR3 size: 14 residues. The CDR3 protein is CASWGWGLTDTQYF. The CDR3 DNA reads TGTGCCAGCTGGGGGTGGGGGCTCACAGATACGCAGTATTTT.

The V call is TRBV11-2, the J call TRBJ2-3; D is uncertain. CDR1 and CDR2 (germline): SGHAT, FQNNGV. V lost 5 bases and J 2 bases, leaving 14 bases between the germline ends. This CDR3 region has 15 residues. CDR3 sequence: CASSQQLMATDTQYF. DNA of the CDR3: TGTGCCAGCAGCCAACAGCTTATGGCCACAGATACGCAGTATTTT.

The chain has TRBV6-5 and TRBJ1-5; the D is unclear. The CDR3 contains 16 residues. V lost 0 bases and J lost 3, with 12 bases in between. CDR1 is MNHEY and CDR2 is SVGAGI in the germline V gene. The CDR3 loop is CASSYSGPSTNQPQHF. CDR3 DNA: TGTGCCAGCAGTTACTCAGGGCCAAGCACCAATCAGCCCCAGCATTTT.

The chain uses TRBV18 and TRBJ1-5; no clear D gene. CDR3 length: 15 amino acids. From germline, CDR1 is KGHSH and CDR2 LQKENI. V was shortened by 4 bases and J by 3 bases, with 13 bases between the two germline ends. CDR3 region: CASSQGGGNNQPQHF. CDR3 bases: TGTGCCAGCTCACAGGGTGGCGGGAACAATCAGCCCCAGCATTTT.

This chain links TRBV6-1 with TRBJ2-3; 7 nucleotides agree with TRBD1. CDR1 is MNHNS, CDR2 SASEGT, per germline. V lost 3 bases, J lost 4 bases, and 16 bases stayed unmatched. This CDR3 has 18 residues. DNA for the CDR3: TGTGCCAGCAGTGACCCGGGACAGTTGGGCTTAGTAGCAGATACGCAGTATTTT. As protein: CASSDPGQLGLVADTQYF.

The chain couples TRBV28 to TRBJ2-7, with a weak D call TRBD2 (5 bases). Looked up from germline, CDR1 is MDHEN and CDR2 is SYDVKM. Between the trimmed V and J ends, which lost 7 bases and 1 base, there was a span of 11 bases. The CDR3 loop spans 13 amino acids. The CDR3 loop is CASTDLGSYEQYF. CDR3 coding DNA: TGTGCCAGCACGGACTTGGGATCCTACGAGCAGTACTTC.

V gene TRBV18 combines with J gene TRBJ2-2; 7 bases align to TRBD1. V lost 6 bases, J lost 6 bases, and 7 bases stayed unmatched. Germline V lookup: CDR1 KGHSH, CDR2 LQKENI. This CDR3 comprises 14 residues. The CDR3 loop is CASSLYTGAGELFF. CDR3 bases: TGTGCCAGCTCCCTATATACAGGGGCCGGGGAGCTGTTTTTT.

The chain employs TRBV28 and TRBJ2-7, with D uncertain. Germline-derived CDR1 and CDR2 are MDHEN and SYDVKM. The ends were cut back, 3 bases at V and 3 bases at J, with 15 bases in the middle. This CDR3 has 15 amino acids. CDR3 sequence: CASSFLKLYNYEQYF. The CDR3, as DNA: TGTGCCAGCAGTTTTTTAAAACTTTATAACTACGAGCAGTACTTC.